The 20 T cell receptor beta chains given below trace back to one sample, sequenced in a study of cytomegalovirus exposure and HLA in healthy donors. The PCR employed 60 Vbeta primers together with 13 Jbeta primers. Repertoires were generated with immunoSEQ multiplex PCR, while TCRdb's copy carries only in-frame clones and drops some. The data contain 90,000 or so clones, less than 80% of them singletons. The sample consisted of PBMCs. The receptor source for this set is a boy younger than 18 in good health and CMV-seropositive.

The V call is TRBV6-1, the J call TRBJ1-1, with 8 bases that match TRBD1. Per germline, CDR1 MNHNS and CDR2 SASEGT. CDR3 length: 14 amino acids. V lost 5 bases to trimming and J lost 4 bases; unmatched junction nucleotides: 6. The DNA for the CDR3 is TGTGCCAGCAGTCATGTCGACAGGGGCACTGAAGCTTTCTTT. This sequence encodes CASSHVDRGTEAFF.

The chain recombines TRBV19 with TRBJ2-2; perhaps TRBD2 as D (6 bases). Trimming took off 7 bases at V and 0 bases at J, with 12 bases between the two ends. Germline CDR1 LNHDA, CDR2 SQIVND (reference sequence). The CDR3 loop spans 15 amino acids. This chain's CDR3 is CASTFSGANTGELFF. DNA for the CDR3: TGTGCCAGTACTTTCTCGGGGGCGAACACCGGGGAGCTGTTTTTT.

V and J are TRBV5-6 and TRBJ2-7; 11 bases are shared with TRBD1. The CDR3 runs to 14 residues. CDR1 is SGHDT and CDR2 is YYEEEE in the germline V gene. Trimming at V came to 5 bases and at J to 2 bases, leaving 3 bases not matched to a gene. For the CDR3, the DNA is TGTGCCAGCAGTCGGACAGGGGGCGCCTACGAGCAGTACTTC. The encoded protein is CASSRTGGAYEQYF. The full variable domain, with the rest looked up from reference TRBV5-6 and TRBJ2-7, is DAGVTQSPTHLIKTRGQQVTLRCSPKSGHDTVSWYQQALGQGPQFIFQYYEEEERQRGNFPDRFSGHQFPNYSSELNVNALLLGDSALYLCASSRTGGAYEQYFGPGTRLTVT.

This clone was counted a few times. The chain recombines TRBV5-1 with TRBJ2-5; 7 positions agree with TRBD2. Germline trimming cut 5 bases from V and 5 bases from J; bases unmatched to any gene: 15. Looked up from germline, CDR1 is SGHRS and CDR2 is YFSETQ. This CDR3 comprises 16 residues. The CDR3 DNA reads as TGCGCCAGCAGTACCTTCGGGGGAGGGCCCGATGAGACCCAGTACTTC. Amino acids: CASSTFGGGPDETQYF.

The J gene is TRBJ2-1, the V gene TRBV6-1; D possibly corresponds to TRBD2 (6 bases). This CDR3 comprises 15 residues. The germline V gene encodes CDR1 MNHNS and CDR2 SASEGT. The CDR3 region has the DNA TGTGCTAGCGACATGAGGTGGGGGGCCTACAATGAGCAGTTCTTC. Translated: CASDMRWGAYNEQFF.

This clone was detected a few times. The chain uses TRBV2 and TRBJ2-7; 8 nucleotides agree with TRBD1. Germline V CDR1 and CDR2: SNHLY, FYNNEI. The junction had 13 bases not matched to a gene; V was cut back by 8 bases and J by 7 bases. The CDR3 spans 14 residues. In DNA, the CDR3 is TGTGCCAGCCTACCGGGACAGGCTGTGCGAGAGCAGTACTTC. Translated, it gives CASLPGQAVREQYF.

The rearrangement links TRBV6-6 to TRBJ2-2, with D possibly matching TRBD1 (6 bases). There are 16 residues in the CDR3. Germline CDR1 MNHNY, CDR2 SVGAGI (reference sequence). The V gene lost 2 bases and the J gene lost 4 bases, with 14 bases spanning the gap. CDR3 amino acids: CASSYVTPRGTGELFF. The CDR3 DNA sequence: TGTGCCAGCAGTTACGTAACCCCCAGGGGCACCGGGGAGCTGTTTTTT.

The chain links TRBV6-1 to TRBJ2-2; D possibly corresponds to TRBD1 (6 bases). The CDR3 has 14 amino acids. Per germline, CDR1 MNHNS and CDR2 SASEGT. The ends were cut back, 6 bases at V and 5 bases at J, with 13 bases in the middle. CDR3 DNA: TGTGCCAGCAGATACATCGACAGGACCGGGGAGCTGTTTTTT. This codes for CASRYIDRTGELFF.

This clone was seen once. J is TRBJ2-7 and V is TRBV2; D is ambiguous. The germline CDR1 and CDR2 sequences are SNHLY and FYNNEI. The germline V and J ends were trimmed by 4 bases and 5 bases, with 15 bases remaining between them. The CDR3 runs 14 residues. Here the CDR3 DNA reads TGTGCCAGCAGTGCGGGTCCGGTCGGTCACGAGCAGTACTTC. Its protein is CASSAGPVGHEQYF. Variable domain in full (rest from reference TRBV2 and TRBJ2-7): EPEVTQTPSHQVTQMGQEVILRCVPISNHLYFYWYRQILGQKVEFLVSFYNNEISEKSEIFDDQFSVERPDGSNFTLKIRSTKLEDSAMYFCASSAGPVGHEQYFGPGTRLTVT.

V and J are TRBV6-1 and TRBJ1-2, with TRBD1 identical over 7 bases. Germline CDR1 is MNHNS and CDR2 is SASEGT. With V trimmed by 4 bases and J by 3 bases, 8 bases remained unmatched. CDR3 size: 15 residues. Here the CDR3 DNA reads TGTGCCAGCAGTGTCCCGGGACAGCGAGACTATGGCTACACCTTC. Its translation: CASSVPGQRDYGYTF.

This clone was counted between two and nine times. The CDR3 DNA is TGTGCCAGCAGCAGGGTCTTGGGAGGAACTTACGAGCAGTACTTC. Protein: CASSRVLGGTYEQYF. The chain uses TRBV7-8 and TRBJ2-7; TRBD2 might be the D (6 bases). Trimming left V 5 bases short and J 4 bases short, with 18 bases between. The germline CDR1 and CDR2 sequences are SGHVS and FQNEAQ. The CDR3 spans 15 residues.

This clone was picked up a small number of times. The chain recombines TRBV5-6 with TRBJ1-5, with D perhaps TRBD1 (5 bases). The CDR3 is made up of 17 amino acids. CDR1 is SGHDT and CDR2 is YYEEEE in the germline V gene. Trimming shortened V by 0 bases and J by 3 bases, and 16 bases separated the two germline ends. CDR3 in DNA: TGTGCCAGCAGCTTGGCATATGGTTCCGGACACAATCAGCCCCAGCATTTT. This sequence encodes CASSLAYGSGHNQPQHF.

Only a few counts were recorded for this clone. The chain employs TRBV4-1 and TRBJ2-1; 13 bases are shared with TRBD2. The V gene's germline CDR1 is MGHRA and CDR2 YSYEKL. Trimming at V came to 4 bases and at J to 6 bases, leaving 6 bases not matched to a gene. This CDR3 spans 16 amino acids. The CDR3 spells CASSPLGLAGFNEQFF. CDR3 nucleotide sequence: TGCGCCAGCAGCCCCTTGGGACTAGCGGGGTTCAATGAGCAGTTCTTC.

The CDR3 loop is CAISEGQGAYEQFF. DNA for the CDR3: TGTGCCATCAGTGAAGGACAGGGGGCATATGAGCAGTTCTTC. The chain has TRBV10-3 and TRBJ2-1; TRBD1 aligns across 11 bases. The CDR3 extends over 14 amino acids. The V gene's germline CDR1 is ENHRY and CDR2 SYGVKD. J was trimmed by 8 bases and V by 3 bases; bases with no gene match: 3.

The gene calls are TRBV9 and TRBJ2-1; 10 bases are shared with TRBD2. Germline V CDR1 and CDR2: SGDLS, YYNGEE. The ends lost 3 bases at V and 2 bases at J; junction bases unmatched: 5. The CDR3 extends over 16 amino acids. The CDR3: CASSAGSGGAYNEQFF. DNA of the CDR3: TGTGCCAGCAGCGCGGGAAGCGGGGGGGCCTACAATGAGCAGTTCTTC. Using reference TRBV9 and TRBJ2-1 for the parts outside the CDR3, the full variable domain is DSGVTQTPKHLITATGQRVTLRCSPRSGDLSVYWYQQSLDQGLQFLIQYYNGEERAKGNILERFSAQQFPDLHSELNLSSLELGDSALYFCASSAGSGGAYNEQFFGPGTRLTVL.

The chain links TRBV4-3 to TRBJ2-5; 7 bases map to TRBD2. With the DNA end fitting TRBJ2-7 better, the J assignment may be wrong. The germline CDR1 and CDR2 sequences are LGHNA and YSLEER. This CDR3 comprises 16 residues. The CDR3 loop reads CASSQAGGRGIYEQYF. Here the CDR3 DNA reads TGCGCCAGCAGCCAAGCCGGCGGGAGAGGTATCTACGAGCAGTACTTC.

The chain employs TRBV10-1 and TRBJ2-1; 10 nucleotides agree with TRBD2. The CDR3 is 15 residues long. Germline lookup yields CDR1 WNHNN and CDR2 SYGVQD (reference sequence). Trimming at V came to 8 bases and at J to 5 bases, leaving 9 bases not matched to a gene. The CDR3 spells CASRWGTSDHNEQFF. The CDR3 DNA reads TGCGCCAGCCGGTGGGGGACTAGCGACCACAATGAGCAGTTCTTC.

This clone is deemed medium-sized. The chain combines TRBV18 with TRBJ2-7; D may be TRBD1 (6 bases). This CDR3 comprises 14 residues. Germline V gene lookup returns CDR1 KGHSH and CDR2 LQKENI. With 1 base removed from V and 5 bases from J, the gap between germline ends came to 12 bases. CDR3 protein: CASSPQQGINEQYF. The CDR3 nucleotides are TGTGCCAGCTCACCACAACAGGGAATAAACGAGCAGTACTTC.

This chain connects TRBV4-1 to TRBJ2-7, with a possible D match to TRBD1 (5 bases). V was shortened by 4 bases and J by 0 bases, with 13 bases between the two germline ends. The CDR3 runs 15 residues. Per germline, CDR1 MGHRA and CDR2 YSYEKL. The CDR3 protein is CASSLLTAYSYEQYF. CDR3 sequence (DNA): TGCGCCAGCAGCCTATTGACAGCCTACTCCTACGAGCAGTACTTC.

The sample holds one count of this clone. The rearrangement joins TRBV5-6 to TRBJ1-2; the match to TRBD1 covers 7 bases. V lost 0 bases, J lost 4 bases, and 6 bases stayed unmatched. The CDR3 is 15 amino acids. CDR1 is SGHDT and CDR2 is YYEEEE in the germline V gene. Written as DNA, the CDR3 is TGTGCCAGCAGCTTGGTGACAGGGAGTACCTATGGCTACACCTTC. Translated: CASSLVTGSTYGYTF.